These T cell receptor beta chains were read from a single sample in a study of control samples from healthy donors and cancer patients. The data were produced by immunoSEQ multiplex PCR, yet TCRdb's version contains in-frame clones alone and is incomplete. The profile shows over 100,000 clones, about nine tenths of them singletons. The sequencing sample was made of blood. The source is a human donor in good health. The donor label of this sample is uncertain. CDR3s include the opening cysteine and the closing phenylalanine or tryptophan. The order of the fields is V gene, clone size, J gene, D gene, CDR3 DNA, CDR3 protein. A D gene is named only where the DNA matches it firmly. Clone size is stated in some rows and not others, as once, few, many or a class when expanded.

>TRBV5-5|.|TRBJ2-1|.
TGTGCCAGCAGCGTCGAGGGCCGAAATGAGCAGTTCTTC
CASSVEGRNEQFF
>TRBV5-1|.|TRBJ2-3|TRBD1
TGCGCCAGCATGTCGGGACAGGCAGACACAGATACGCAGTATTTT
CASMSGQADTDTQYF
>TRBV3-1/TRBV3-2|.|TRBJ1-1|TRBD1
TGTGCCAGCAGCCAAGGAGGTAGAGGACAGGGAAACACTGAAGCTTTCTTT
CASSQGGRGQGNTEAFF
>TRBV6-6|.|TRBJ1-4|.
TGTGCCAGCAGCCGAAGATGGGGTGGCGGGGCAACTAATGAAAAACTGTTTTTT
CASSRRWGGGATNEKLFF
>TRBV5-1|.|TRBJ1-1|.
TGCGCCAGCAGCTCGGACCGTATGAACACTGAAGCTTTCTTT
CASSSDRMNTEAFF
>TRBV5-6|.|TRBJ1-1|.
TGTGCCAGCAGCTCGGTAGGGAACACTGAAGCTTTCTTT
CASSSVGNTEAFF
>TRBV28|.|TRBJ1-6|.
TGTGCCACCCCATCGGGGAGTTCTAATTCACCCCTCCACTTT
CATPSGSSNSPLHF
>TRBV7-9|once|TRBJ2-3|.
TGTGCCAGCACCGCGGGGAGCACAGATACGCAGTATTTT
CASTAGSTDTQYF
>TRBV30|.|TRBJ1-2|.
TGTGCCTGGAGAAGAGGGCCAGGCTACACCTTC
CAWRRGPGYTF
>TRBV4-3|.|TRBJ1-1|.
TGCGCCAGCAGCCAAGTCGCGAACACTGAAGCTTTCTTT
CASSQVANTEAFF
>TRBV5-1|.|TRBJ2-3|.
TGCGCCAGCAGCCCGGGAATGGCGTGGGGGGGCCAGGCAGATACGCAGTATTTT
CASSPGMAWGGQADTQYF
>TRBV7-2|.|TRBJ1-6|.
TGTGCCAGCAGCTTAACAGCCTATAATTCACCCCTCCACTTT
CASSLTAYNSPLHF
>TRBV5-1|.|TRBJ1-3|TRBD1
TGCGCCAGCAGCTGGGGACAGGCCTCTGGAAACACCATATATTTT
CASSWGQASGNTIYF
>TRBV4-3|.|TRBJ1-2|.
TGCGCCAGCAGCCAAGTAGGGTCCGGGCCTAGGGGCTACACCTTC
CASSQVGSGPRGYTF
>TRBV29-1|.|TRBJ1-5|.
TGCAGCGTTGCCTCTGCGGGGGCGACTAGCAATCAGCCCCAGCATTTT
CSVASAGATSNQPQHF
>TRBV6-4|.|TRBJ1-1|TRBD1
TGTGCCAGCACCCTCCGACAGGGAGGTGGTGGGGTGAAGAAACTGGGGGGCGCTTTCTTT
CASTLRQGGGGVKKLGGAFF
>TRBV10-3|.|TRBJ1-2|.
TGTGCCATCAGTGAGTCCCCCCCGAGACAGCAATATGGCTACACCTTC
CAISESPPRQQYGYTF
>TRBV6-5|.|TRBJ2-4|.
TGTGCCAGCGTCAAGGCCGGGGGAAACATTCAGTACTTC
CASVKAGGNIQYF
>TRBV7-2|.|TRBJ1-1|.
TGTGCCAGCAGCTTATGGGGACGGAACACTGAAGCTTTCTTT
CASSLWGRNTEAFF
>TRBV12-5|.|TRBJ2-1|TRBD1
TGTGCTAGTGCACGGGACAGTCAGGGCAATGAGCAGTTCTTC
CASARDSQGNEQFF